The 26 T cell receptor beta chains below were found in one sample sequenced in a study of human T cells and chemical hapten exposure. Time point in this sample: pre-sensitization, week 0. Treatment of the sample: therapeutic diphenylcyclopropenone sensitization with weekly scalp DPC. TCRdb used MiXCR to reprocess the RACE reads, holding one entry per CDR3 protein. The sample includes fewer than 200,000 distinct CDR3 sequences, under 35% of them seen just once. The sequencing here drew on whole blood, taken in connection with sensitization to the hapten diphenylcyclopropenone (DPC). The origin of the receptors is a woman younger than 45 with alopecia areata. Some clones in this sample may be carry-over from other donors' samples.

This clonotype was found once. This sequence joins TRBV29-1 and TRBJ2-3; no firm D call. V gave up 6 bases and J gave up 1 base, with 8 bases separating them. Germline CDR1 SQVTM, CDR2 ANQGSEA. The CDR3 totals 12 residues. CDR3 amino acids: CSVRVGTDTQYF. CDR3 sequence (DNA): TGCAGCGTAAGGGTGGGCACAGATACGCAGTATTTT.

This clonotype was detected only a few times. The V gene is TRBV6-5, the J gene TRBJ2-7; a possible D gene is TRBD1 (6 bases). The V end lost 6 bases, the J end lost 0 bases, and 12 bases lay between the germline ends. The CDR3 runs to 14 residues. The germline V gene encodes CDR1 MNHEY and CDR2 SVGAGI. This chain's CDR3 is CASRATGSSYEQYF. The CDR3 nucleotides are TGTGCCAGCAGGGCTACAGGGAGCTCCTACGAGCAGTACTTC.

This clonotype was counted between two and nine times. CDR3 region: CSVEPQGSYNEQFF. CDR3 in DNA: TGCAGCGTTGAACCCCAGGGGAGTTACAATGAGCAGTTCTTC. The rearrangement joins TRBV29-1 to TRBJ2-1, with D possibly TRBD1 on 6 matching bases. V lost 2 bases to trimming and J lost 4 bases, with 12 bases between them. There are 14 residues in the CDR3. Germline V gene sequence: CDR1 SQVTM, CDR2 ANQGSEA.

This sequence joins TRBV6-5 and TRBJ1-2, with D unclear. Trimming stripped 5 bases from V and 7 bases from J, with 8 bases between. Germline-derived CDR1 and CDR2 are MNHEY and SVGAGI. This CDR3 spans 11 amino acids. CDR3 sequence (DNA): TGTGCCAGCAGTGGTTCCTTTGGCTACACCTTC. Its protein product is CASSGSFGYTF.

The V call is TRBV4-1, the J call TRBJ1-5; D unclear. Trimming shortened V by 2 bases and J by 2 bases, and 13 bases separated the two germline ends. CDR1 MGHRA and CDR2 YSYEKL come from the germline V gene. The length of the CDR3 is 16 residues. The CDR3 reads CASSQSSGLGNQPQHF. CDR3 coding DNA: TGCGCCAGCAGCCAAAGTAGCGGACTCGGCAATCAGCCCCAGCATTTT.

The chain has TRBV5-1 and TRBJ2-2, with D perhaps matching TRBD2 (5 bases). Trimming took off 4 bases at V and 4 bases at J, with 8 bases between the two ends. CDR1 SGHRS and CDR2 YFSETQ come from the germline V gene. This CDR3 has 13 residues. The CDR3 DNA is TGCGCCAGCAGCAAAGCGGTCACCGGGGAGCTGTTTTTT. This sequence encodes CASSKAVTGELFF. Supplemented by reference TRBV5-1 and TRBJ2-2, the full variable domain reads KAGVTQTPRYLIKTRGQQVTLSCSPISGHRSVSWYQQTPGQGLQFLFEYFSETQRNKGNFPGRFSGRQFSNSRSEMNVSTLELGDSALYLCASSKAVTGELFFGEGSRLTVL.

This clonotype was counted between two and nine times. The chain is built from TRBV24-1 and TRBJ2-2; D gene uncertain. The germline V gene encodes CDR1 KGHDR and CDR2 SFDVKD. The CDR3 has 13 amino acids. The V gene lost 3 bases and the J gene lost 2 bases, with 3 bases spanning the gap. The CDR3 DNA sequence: TGTGCCACCAGTGATCCCAACACCGGGGAGCTGTTTTTT. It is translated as CATSDPNTGELFF.

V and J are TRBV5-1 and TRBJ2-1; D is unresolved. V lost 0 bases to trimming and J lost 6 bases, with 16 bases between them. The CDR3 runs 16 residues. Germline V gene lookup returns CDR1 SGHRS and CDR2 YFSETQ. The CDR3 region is CASSLDGSLTLNEQFF. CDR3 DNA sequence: TGCGCCAGCAGCTTGGATGGGTCCCTCACCCTCAATGAGCAGTTCTTC.

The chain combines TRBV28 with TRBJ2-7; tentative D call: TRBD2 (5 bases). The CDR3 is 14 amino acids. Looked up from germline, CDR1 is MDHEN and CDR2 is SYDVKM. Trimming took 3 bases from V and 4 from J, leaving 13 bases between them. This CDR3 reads CASSFLLVGYEQYF. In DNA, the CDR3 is TGTGCCAGCAGTTTTCTACTAGTTGGGTACGAGCAGTACTTC.

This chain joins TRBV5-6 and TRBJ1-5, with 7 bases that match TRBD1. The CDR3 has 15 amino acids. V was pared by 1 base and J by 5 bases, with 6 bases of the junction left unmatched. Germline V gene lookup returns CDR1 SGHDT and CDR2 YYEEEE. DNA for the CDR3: TGTGCCAGCAGCTTGAATGACAGGGAGCATCAGCCCCAGCATTTT. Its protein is CASSLNDREHQPQHF.

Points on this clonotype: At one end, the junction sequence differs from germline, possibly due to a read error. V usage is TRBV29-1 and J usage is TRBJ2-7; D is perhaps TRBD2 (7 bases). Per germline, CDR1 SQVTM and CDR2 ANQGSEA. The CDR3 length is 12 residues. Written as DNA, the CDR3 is TGCAGCGTTGAAACGCCCGGTGGGGGGGCGTCCTTC. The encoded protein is CSVETPGGGASF.

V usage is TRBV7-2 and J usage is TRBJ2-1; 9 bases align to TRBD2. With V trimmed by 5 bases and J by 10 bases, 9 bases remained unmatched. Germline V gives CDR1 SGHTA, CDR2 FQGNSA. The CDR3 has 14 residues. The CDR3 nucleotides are TGTGCCAGCAGCCCCATAGCGGGAGCAGGGGAGCAGTTCTTC. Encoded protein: CASSPIAGAGEQFF.

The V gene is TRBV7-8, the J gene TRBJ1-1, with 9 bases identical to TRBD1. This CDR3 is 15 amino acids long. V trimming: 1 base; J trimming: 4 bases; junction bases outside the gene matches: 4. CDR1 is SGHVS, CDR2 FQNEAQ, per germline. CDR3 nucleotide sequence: TGTGCCAGCAGCTTAGGACAGGGGGGGATCACTGAAGCTTTCTTT. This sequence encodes CASSLGQGGITEAFF.

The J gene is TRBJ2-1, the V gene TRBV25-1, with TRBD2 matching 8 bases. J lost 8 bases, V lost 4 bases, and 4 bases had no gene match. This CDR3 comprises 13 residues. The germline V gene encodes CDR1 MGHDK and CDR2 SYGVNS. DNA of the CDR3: TGTGCCAGCAGTGCGGGGGGGCAGTATGAGCAGTTCTTC. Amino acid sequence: CASSAGGQYEQFF.

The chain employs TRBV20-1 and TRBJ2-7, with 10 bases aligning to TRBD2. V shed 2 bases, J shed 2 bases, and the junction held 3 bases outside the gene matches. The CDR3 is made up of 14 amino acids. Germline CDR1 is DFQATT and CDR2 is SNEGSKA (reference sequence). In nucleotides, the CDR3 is TGCAGTGCTAGATTAGCGGGAGGAACCTACGAGCAGTACTTC. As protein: CSARLAGGTYEQYF.

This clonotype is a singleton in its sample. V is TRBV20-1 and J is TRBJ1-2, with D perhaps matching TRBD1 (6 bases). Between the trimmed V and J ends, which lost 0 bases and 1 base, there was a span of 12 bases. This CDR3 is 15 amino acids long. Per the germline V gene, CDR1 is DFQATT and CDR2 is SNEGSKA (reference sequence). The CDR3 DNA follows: TGCAGTGCTAGAGATCGCAGAGGGGGTAACTATGGCTACACCTTC. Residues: CSARDRRGGNYGYTF.

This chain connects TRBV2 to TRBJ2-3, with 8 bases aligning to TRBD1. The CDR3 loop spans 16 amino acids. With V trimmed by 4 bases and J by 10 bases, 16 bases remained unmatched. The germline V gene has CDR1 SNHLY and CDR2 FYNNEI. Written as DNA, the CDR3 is TGTGCCAGCAGTGGACAGACAGGGGCAGGCCTTTCGGCGCAGTATTTT. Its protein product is CASSGQTGAGLSAQYF.

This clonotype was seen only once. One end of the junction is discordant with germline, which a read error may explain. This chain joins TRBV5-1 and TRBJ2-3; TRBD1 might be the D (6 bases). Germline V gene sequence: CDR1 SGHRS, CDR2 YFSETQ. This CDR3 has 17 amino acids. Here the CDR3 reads CASSPTRGSPGTGTQYF. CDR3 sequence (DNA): TGCGCCAGCAGCCCTACCAGGGGTAGCCCCGGCACAGGTACGCAGTATTTT.

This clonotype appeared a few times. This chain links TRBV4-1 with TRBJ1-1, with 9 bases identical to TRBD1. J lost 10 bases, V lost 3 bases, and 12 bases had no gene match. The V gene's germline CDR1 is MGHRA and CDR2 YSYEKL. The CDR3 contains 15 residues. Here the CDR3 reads CASSHPGQGRFGAFF. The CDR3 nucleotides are TGCGCCAGCAGCCACCCTGGACAGGGGAGGTTCGGAGCTTTCTTT.

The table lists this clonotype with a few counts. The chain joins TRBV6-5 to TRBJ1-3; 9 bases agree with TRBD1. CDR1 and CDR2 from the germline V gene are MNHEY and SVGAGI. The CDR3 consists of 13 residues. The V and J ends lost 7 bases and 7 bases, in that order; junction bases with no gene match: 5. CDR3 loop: CASIGQGYNTIYF. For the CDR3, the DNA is TGTGCCAGCATTGGACAGGGGTATAACACCATATATTTT.

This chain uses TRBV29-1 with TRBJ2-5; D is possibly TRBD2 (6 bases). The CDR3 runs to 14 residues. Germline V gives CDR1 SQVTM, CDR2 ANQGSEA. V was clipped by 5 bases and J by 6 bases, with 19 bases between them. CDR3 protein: CSVSLYPSAQTQYF. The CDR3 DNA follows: TGCAGCGTTTCCCTTTATCCTAGCGCACAGACCCAGTACTTC. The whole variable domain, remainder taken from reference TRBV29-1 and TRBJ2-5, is SAVISQKPSRDICQRGTSLTIQCQVDSQVTMMFWYRQQPGQSLTLIATANQGSEATYESGFVIDKFPISRPNLTFSTLTVSNMSPEDSSIYLCSVSLYPSAQTQYFGPGTRLLVL.

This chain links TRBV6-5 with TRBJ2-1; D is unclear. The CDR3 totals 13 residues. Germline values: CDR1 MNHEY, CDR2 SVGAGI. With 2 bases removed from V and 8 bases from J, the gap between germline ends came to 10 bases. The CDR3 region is CASSYADADEQFF. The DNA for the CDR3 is TGTGCCAGCAGTTACGCTGACGCGGATGAGCAGTTCTTC.

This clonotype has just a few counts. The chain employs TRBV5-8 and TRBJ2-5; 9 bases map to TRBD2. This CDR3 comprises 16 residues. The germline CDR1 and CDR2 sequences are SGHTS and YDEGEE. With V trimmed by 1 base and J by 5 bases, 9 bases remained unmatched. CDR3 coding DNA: TGTGCCAGCAGCTTGCGGCCAGCGGGGGGCCGGGAGACCCAGTACTTC. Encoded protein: CASSLRPAGGRETQYF. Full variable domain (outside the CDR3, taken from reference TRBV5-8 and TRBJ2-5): EAGVTQSPTHLIKTRGQQATLRCSPISGHTSVYWYQQALGLGLQFLLWYDEGEERNRGNFPPRFSGRQFPNYSSELNVNALELEDSALYLCASSLRPAGGRETQYFGPGTRLLVL.

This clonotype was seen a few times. The CDR3 DNA reads as TGTGCCAGCAGGAAAGGGGGAGGGAATCAGCCCCAGCATTTT. Its protein product is CASRKGGGNQPQHF. V usage is TRBV28 and J usage is TRBJ1-5; a possible D gene is TRBD1 (6 bases). Trimming shortened V by 6 bases and J by 4 bases, and 13 bases separated the two germline ends. The CDR3 contains 14 residues. The germline V gene encodes CDR1 MDHEN and CDR2 SYDVKM.

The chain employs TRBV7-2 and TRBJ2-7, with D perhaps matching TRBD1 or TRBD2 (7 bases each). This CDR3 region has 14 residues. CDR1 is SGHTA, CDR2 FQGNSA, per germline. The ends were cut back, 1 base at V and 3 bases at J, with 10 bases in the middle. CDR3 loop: CASSLGRGGYEQYF. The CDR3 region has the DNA TGTGCCAGCAGCTTAGGCAGGGGGGGCTACGAGCAGTACTTC.

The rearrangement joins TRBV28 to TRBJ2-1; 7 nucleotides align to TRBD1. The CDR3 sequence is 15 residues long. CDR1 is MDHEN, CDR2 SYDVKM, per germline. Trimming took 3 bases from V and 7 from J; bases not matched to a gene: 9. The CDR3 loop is CASSFYRGSGNEQFF. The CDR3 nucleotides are TGTGCCAGCAGTTTTTACAGGGGCTCTGGGAATGAGCAGTTCTTC.